The 32 T cell receptor beta chains given below trace back to one sample, sequenced in a study of identical twins. Via MiXCR, TCRdb re-called the 5' RACE reads, giving one row per CDR3 protein. Here the sample spans around 1.7 million distinct CDR3 sequences, more than 30% being singletons. Specimen: cord blood. These receptors were collected from a newborn girl in good health.

The chain combines TRBV20-1 with TRBJ2-1, with 7 nucleotides matching TRBD2. Germline V gene lookup returns CDR1 DFQATT and CDR2 SNEGSKA (reference sequence). The ends lost 1 base at V and 10 bases at J; junction bases unmatched: 7. This CDR3 is built from 13 residues. DNA of the CDR3: TGCAGTGCTAGAGGGCTAGCGGCGGGGGAGCAGTTCTTC. It translates to CSARGLAAGEQFF.

J is TRBJ1-5 and V is TRBV12-3 or TRBV12-4; perhaps TRBD1 as D (5 bases). Deletions cut 2 bases from V and 6 bases from J, with 17 bases between. This CDR3 comprises 16 residues. The CDR3 region has the DNA TGTGCCAGCAGTTTACCCGACAGACTAGTCAGTCAGCCCCAGCATTTT. It encodes CASSLPDRLVSQPQHF.

This chain joins TRBV20-1 and TRBJ2-7, with 8 positions matching TRBD2. In germline, CDR1 is DFQATT, CDR2 SNEGSKA (reference sequence). This CDR3 comprises 14 residues. The junction had 9 bases not matched to a gene; V was cut back by 6 bases and J by 2 bases. CDR3 in amino acids: CSAATGTRAYEQYF. The CDR3, as DNA: TGCAGTGCCGCGACCGGGACTAGGGCCTACGAGCAGTACTTC.

This clonotype was picked up one time. The chain is built from TRBV15 and TRBJ2-3; D not resolved. CDR3 length equals 15 residues. The germline gives CDR1 LNHNV, CDR2 YYDKDF (reference sequence). V gave up 5 bases and J gave up 0 bases, with 12 bases separating them. The CDR3 spells CATSRRYRSTDTQYF. CDR3 DNA sequence: TGTGCCACCAGCCGCAGGTACCGGAGCACAGATACGCAGTATTTT.

CDR3 bases: TGTGCCAGCAGCCAAGATTTGGCAGGGGTGAACACTGAAGCTTTCTTT. As protein: CASSQDLAGVNTEAFF. The chain employs TRBV3-1 and TRBJ1-1; D is possibly TRBD1 (6 bases). Trimming took off 0 bases at V and 0 bases at J, with 11 bases between the two ends. Germline V gene lookup returns CDR1 LGHDT and CDR2 YNNKEL (reference sequence). The CDR3 is 16 amino acids.

This clonotype was seen only once. The CDR3 DNA is TGCGCCAGCACGCGTGAACTAGGGGTCACCGGGGAGCTGTTTTTT. This gives the protein CASTRELGVTGELFF. The genes are TRBV5-1 and TRBJ2-2; D is tentatively TRBD1 or TRBD2 (5 bases each). The CDR3 length is 15 residues. Trimming took off 6 bases at V and 4 bases at J, with 16 bases between the two ends. The germline V gene has CDR1 SGHRS and CDR2 YFSETQ. The full variable domain, completed using reference TRBV5-1 and TRBJ2-2, is KAGVTQTPRYLIKTRGQQVTLSCSPISGHRSVSWYQQTPGQGLQFLFEYFSETQRNKGNFPGRFSGRQFSNSRSEMNVSTLELGDSALYLCASTRELGVTGELFFGEGSRLTVL.

This clonotype appeared many times. The V and J genes are TRBV4-2 and TRBJ2-1; D unresolved. The CDR3 is made up of 17 amino acids. CDR1 is LGHNA and CDR2 is YNFKEQ in the germline V gene. V lost 3 bases to trimming and J lost 0 bases, with 15 bases between them. The CDR3 reads CASSHESGPSSYNEQFF. As DNA, the CDR3 is TGTGCCAGCAGCCACGAATCTGGACCCAGCTCCTACAATGAGCAGTTCTTC.

V usage is TRBV6-5 and J usage is TRBJ2-7; D gene uncertain. Germline V gene data show CDR1 as MNHEY and CDR2 as SVGAGI. V lost 8 bases, J lost 6 bases, and 11 bases lay in between. The CDR3 consists of 11 residues. CDR3 sequence reads: CASHLGGEQYF. The CDR3 DNA is TGTGCCAGCCACTTGGGTGGCGAGCAGTACTTC.

The V and J genes are TRBV2 and TRBJ1-1; D is ambiguous. Germline assignment: CDR1 SNHLY and CDR2 FYNNEI. Deletions cut 9 bases from V and 5 bases from J, with 1 base between. The CDR3 extends over 8 amino acids. The CDR3 sequence: CARTEAFF. CDR3 bases: TGTGCCAGGACTGAAGCTTTCTTT.

This chain connects TRBV9 to TRBJ2-2; no reliable D call. Germline V gene sequence: CDR1 SGDLS, CDR2 YYNGEE. The CDR3 has 13 residues. Between the trimmed V and J ends, which lost 0 bases and 6 bases, there was a span of 6 bases. Here the CDR3 reads CASSVEGAGELFF. The DNA for the CDR3 is TGTGCCAGCAGCGTAGAGGGCGCCGGGGAGCTGTTTTTT.

This clonotype was observed a handful of times. V is TRBV5-1 and J is TRBJ2-7; TRBD1 aligns across 8 bases. There are 14 residues in the CDR3. Trimming at V came to 3 bases and at J to 7 bases, leaving 9 bases not matched to a gene. Germline V gives CDR1 SGHRS, CDR2 YFSETQ. This CDR3 reads CASSSDRGYNEQYF. The CDR3 coding sequence is TGCGCCAGCAGCTCAGACAGGGGTTACAATGAGCAGTACTTC.

This clonotype was seen only a few times. This chain joins TRBV28 and TRBJ2-7; maybe TRBD1 (6 bases). Germline V gives CDR1 MDHEN, CDR2 SYDVKM. The CDR3 covers 15 residues. Trimming cost V 7 bases and J 4 bases, with 20 bases left between them. The chain's CDR3 is CASISSRGTGYEQYF. The DNA for the CDR3 is TGTGCCAGCATCTCGAGCAGGGGTACGGGGTACGAGCAGTACTTC.

This chain connects TRBV20-1 to TRBJ2-7, with TRBD1 matching 8 bases. J was trimmed by 6 bases and V by 3 bases; bases with no gene match: 4. This CDR3 has 12 amino acids. Germline CDR1 and CDR2: DFQATT and SNEGSKA (reference sequence). CDR3 DNA: TGCAGTGCTAGTGAGACAGGGGTCGAGCAGTACTTC. Amino acid sequence: CSASETGVEQYF.

Turning to this clonotype: This may come from a read error, since a much larger clone is one base off. V gene TRBV3-1 combines with J gene TRBJ2-5; tentative D call: TRBD2 (6 bases). The CDR3 contains 17 residues. With 2 bases removed from V and 11 bases from J, the gap between germline ends came to 27 bases. The V gene's germline CDR1 is LGHDT and CDR2 YNNKEL (reference sequence). CDR3 DNA: TGTGCCAGCAGCCAACGTTGGGCTAGCGAAAGAAACAATGAGCAGTACTTC. Translation gives CASSQRWASERNNEQYF.

This clonotype was seen at least ten times. The rearrangement joins TRBV7-2 to TRBJ1-2; perhaps TRBD1 as D (5 bases). Germline CDR1 is SGHTA and CDR2 is FQGNSA. V lost 1 base, J lost 3 bases, and 9 bases lay in between. The CDR3 totals 14 residues. Here the CDR3 DNA reads TGTGCCAGCAGCTTAGTTGGGGGGGACTATGGCTACACCTTC. It specifies CASSLVGGDYGYTF.

The chain has TRBV9 and TRBJ2-7; TRBD2 is a possible D gene (5 bases). Germline V gene data show CDR1 as SGDLS and CDR2 as YYNGEE. This CDR3 contains 16 residues. Deletions cut 0 bases from V and 2 bases from J, with 15 bases between. DNA for the CDR3: TGTGCCAGCAGCGTAGCTAGCCCGGGAAGCCCCTACGAGCAGTACTTC. Translating gives CASSVASPGSPYEQYF. The variable domain in full, completed from reference TRBV9 and TRBJ2-7, reads DSGVTQTPKHLITATGQRVTLRCSPRSGDLSVYWYQQSLDQGLQFLIQYYNGEERAKGNILERFSAQQFPDLHSELNLSSLELGDSALYFCASSVASPGSPYEQYFGPGTRLTVT.

This clonotype was observed at least ten times. A junction boundary mismatches the germline segment, possibly from a read error. The CDR3 region is CASSPDGSTDTQYF. Written as DNA, the CDR3 is TGTGCCAGCTCACCAGACGGCAGCACAGATACGCAGTATTTT. The V gene is TRBV5-1, the J gene TRBJ2-3, with D unclear. Per germline, CDR1 SGHRS and CDR2 YFSETQ. The CDR3 sequence is 14 residues long.

This clonotype has only a few counts. The chain recombines TRBV18 with TRBJ2-3; 11 bases map to TRBD2. Trimming took 0 bases from V and 2 from J; bases not matched to a gene: 4. The CDR3 sequence is 17 residues long. Germline values: CDR1 KGHSH, CDR2 LQKENI. The CDR3 here is CASSPPGLAVDTDTQYF. As DNA, the CDR3 is TGTGCCAGCTCACCACCGGGACTAGCGGTCGACACAGATACGCAGTATTTT.

This clonotype occurred a few times. The chain is built from TRBV20-1 and TRBJ1-1, with TRBD1 matching over 7 bases. CDR1 and CDR2 (germline): DFQATT, SNEGSKA (reference sequence). Losses at the gene ends were 5 bases for V and 3 bases for J; bases not matched to a gene: 9. This CDR3 region has 14 residues. DNA of the CDR3: TGCAGTGCTCCAGGGGGTCGGGGGGACACTGAAGCTTTCTTT. Its translation: CSAPGGRGDTEAFF.

The chain has TRBV25-1 and TRBJ1-2, with D perhaps matching TRBD1 (6 bases). The CDR3 sequence is 16 residues long. Trimming took 2 bases from V and 5 from J, leaving 18 bases between them. Germline loops: CDR1 MGHDK, CDR2 SYGVNS. The CDR3 loop is CASSEVGQGRSYGYTF. The CDR3 region has the DNA TGTGCCAGCAGTGAAGTGGGTCAGGGGCGATCATATGGCTACACCTTC.

The gene calls are TRBV20-1 and TRBJ1-1; D is undetermined. Germline V gene data show CDR1 as DFQATT and CDR2 as SNEGSKA (reference sequence). This CDR3 region has 13 residues. V was pared by 6 bases and J by 1 base, with 12 bases between. The CDR3 loop is CSASGLSNTEAFF. CDR3 in DNA: TGCAGTGCGAGCGGACTTTCGAACACTGAAGCTTTCTTT.

In regard to this clonotype: A much more abundant neighbour one base away suggests this may be a read error. This chain connects TRBV4-2 to TRBJ2-4; perhaps TRBD2 as D (5 bases). The CDR3 runs 15 residues. Germline V gene lookup returns CDR1 LGHNA and CDR2 YNFKEQ. The chain's CDR3 is CAGSHPSGDKNIQYF. CDR3 sequence (DNA): TGTGCCGGCAGCCATCCCAGCGGTGACAAAAACATTCAGTACTTC.

This clonotype appeared a single time. The J gene is TRBJ1-1, the V gene TRBV15; 10 nucleotides match TRBD1. Germline V gives CDR1 LNHNV, CDR2 YYDKDF (reference sequence). V was clipped by 5 bases and J by 3 bases; unmatched bases: 9. The CDR3 extends over 16 amino acids. This CDR3 is CATSGRQGAMDTEAFF. CDR3 nucleotide sequence: TGTGCCACCAGCGGCAGACAGGGGGCTATGGACACTGAAGCTTTCTTT.

V is TRBV4-1 and J is TRBJ1-6; D is perhaps TRBD1 (6 bases). V lost 0 bases and J 7 bases, leaving 10 bases between the germline ends. Germline loops: CDR1 MGHRA, CDR2 YSYEKL. This CDR3 has 15 amino acids. The CDR3 region has the DNA TGCGCCAGCAGCCAAGAGACAGGATTCAATTCACCCCTCCACTTT. It specifies CASSQETGFNSPLHF.

The chain links TRBV5-1 to TRBJ2-1, with 13 bases lining up with TRBD2. The CDR3 is 16 residues long. Germline-derived CDR1 and CDR2 are SGHRS and YFSETQ. J lost 11 bases, V lost 3 bases, and 11 bases had no gene match. The CDR3 protein is CASSSTGLAGRVKQFF. DNA of the CDR3: TGCGCCAGCAGCTCGACGGGACTAGCGGGAAGGGTAAAGCAGTTCTTC.

The chain uses TRBV28 and TRBJ1-4; 8 bases match TRBD1. This CDR3 contains 15 residues. The germline V gene has CDR1 MDHEN and CDR2 SYDVKM. V was pared by 5 bases and J by 6 bases, with 8 bases of the junction left unmatched. CDR3 bases: TGTGCCAGCAGTGGGTCCGGGACAGGCGATGAAAAACTGTTTTTT. This encodes CASSGSGTGDEKLFF.

This clonotype came up a few times. The chain has TRBV2 and TRBJ1-5; TRBD1 aligns across 8 bases. The CDR3 loop spans 14 amino acids. Trimming cost V 8 bases and J 3 bases; bases outside gene matches: 6. Germline V lookup: CDR1 SNHLY, CDR2 FYNNEI. CDR3 nucleotides: TGTGCCAGCCTCAAGGACAGGGCCAATCAGCCCCAGCATTTT. Amino acids: CASLKDRANQPQHF. The whole variable domain, remainder taken from reference TRBV2 and TRBJ1-5, is EPEVTQTPSHQVTQMGQEVILRCVPISNHLYFYWYRQILGQKVEFLVSFYNNEISEKSEIFDDQFSVERPDGSNFTLKIRSTKLEDSAMYFCASLKDRANQPQHFGDGTRLSIL.

This clonotype was seen a handful of times. CDR3 sequence (DNA): TGTGCCAGCAGCCAAATAAGGGGCTCTGGAAACACCATATATTTT. This encodes CASSQIRGSGNTIYF. The rearrangement joins TRBV11-2 to TRBJ1-3; D perhaps matches TRBD1 (5 bases). Germline assignment: CDR1 SGHAT and CDR2 FQNNGV. The CDR3 extends over 15 amino acids. Trimming shortened V by 5 bases and J by 0 bases, and 11 bases separated the two germline ends. Variable domain in full (rest from reference TRBV11-2 and TRBJ1-3): EAGVAQSPRYKIIEKRQSVAFWCNPISGHATLYWYQQILGQGPKLLIQFQNNGVVDDSQLPKDRFSAERLKGVDSTLKIQPAKLEDSAVYLCASSQIRGSGNTIYFGEGSWLTVV.

V usage is TRBV12-3 or TRBV12-4 and J usage is TRBJ1-2; D gene ambiguous. The CDR3 runs to 13 residues. V was shortened by 7 bases and J by 8 bases, with 17 bases between the two germline ends. DNA for the CDR3: TGTGCCAGCACCACGACTGCTTTTAGCGGCTACACCTTC. Protein product: CASTTTAFSGYTF.

J is TRBJ2-7 and V is TRBV20-1; 9 positions agree with TRBD2. Per the germline V gene, CDR1 is DFQATT and CDR2 is SNEGSKA (reference sequence). Trimming at V came to 6 bases and at J to 2 bases, leaving 5 bases not matched to a gene. CDR3 length: 13 residues. The CDR3 here is CSALAGFTYEQYF. In DNA form, the CDR3 reads TGCAGTGCCCTAGCGGGGTTTACCTACGAGCAGTACTTC.

In its sample, this clonotype was seen once. This clone may be a read error of a much larger clone one base away. The J gene is TRBJ2-5, the V gene TRBV24-1; D may be TRBD2 (6 bases). V lost 3 bases, J lost 7 bases, and 8 bases lay in between. The CDR3 is 12 amino acids. The germline gives CDR1 KGHDR, CDR2 SFDVKD. CDR3 protein: CATSDVGGTQYF. The DNA of the CDR3 is TGTGCCACCAGTGATGTGGGGGGGACCCAGTACTTC.

Worth noting for this clonotype: A read error may explain this, as a much larger clone is one base away. V usage is TRBV20-1 and J usage is TRBJ2-5; no definite D call. CDR3 size: 15 residues. The V end was cut by 3 bases, the J end by 1 base, with 15 bases between. Germline-derived CDR1 and CDR2 are DFQATT and SNEGSKA (reference sequence). The CDR3 DNA follows: TGCAGTGCTAGCCCCCCGGATGGTGTCCAAGAGACCCAGTACTTC. Translated, it gives CSASPPDGVQETQYF.